The 10 T cell receptor beta chains below come from one sample, sequenced in a study of shared clonotypes between healthy human individuals. Sequenced by immunoSEQ multiplex PCR; TCRdb stores in-frame clones only, minus some. The data hold about 490,000 clones, with 79% observed a single time. The source material was PBMCs. These TCRs come from a woman in her thirties or forties in good health. Some clones in this sample may be carry-over from other donors' samples.

The V and J genes are TRBV7-9 and TRBJ1-1; 10 nucleotides match TRBD1. The CDR3 extends over 17 amino acids. Looked up from germline, CDR1 is SEHNR and CDR2 is FQNEAQ (reference sequence). Trimming cost V 3 bases and J 0 bases; bases outside gene matches: 7. The CDR3 reads CASSLALGTGVNTEAFF. CDR3 DNA sequence: TGTGCCAGCAGCTTGGCCTTGGGGACAGGGGTGAACACTGAAGCTTTCTTT.

This sequence joins TRBV28 and TRBJ1-5; maybe TRBD1 (5 bases). The germline gives CDR1 MDHEN, CDR2 SYDVKM. The CDR3 extends over 13 amino acids. V lost 8 bases to trimming and J lost 1 base, with 9 bases between them. CDR3 region: CASGRDSNQPQHF. CDR3 bases: TGTGCCAGCGGCCGGGACAGCAATCAGCCCCAGCATTTT.

V gene TRBV5-1 combines with J gene TRBJ2-1; D is ambiguous. Per germline, CDR1 SGHRS and CDR2 YFSETQ. The CDR3 spans 13 residues. V lost 4 bases and J 9 bases, leaving 14 bases between the germline ends. In nucleotides, the CDR3 is TGCGCCAGCAGCCTTCGAGGAGACTCTGAGCAGTTCTTC. Translated, it gives CASSLRGDSEQFF. Complete variable domain (other parts from reference TRBV5-1 and TRBJ2-1): KAGVTQTPRYLIKTRGQQVTLSCSPISGHRSVSWYQQTPGQGLQFLFEYFSETQRNKGNFPGRFSGRQFSNSRSEMNVSTLELGDSALYLCASSLRGDSEQFFGPGTRLTVL.

The V call is TRBV11-2, the J call TRBJ2-1; 11 nucleotides line up with TRBD2. This CDR3 is 19 amino acids long. V gave up 5 bases and J gave up 0 bases; unmatched junction bases: 12. The germline CDR1 and CDR2 sequences are SGHAT and FQNNGV. The CDR3 here is CASSLSLGLAESSYNEQFF. The CDR3 DNA reads as TGTGCCAGCAGCCTCTCATTGGGACTAGCGGAGAGCTCCTACAATGAGCAGTTCTTC.

This clone was observed once. V gene TRBV9 combines with J gene TRBJ2-6; 7 bases are a match to TRBD2. J was trimmed by 2 bases and V by 7 bases; bases with no gene match: 3. The CDR3 loop spans 14 amino acids. Germline CDR1 reads SGDLS; CDR2 reads YYNGEE. The CDR3 bases are TGTGCCAGCGGGGGAGGGCCTGGGGCCAACGTCCTGACTTTC. Protein sequence: CASGGGPGANVLTF.

This clone was detected only a few times. V usage is TRBV5-6 and J usage is TRBJ1-2; D remains ambiguous. CDR1 and CDR2 from the germline V gene are SGHDT and YYEEEE. CDR3 length: 14 amino acids. V was shortened by 1 base and J by 4 bases, with 11 bases between the two germline ends. Here the CDR3 reads CASSLNSGPYGYTF. The DNA for the CDR3 is TGTGCCAGCAGCTTGAACTCGGGCCCCTATGGCTACACCTTC.

This chain links TRBV6-4 with TRBJ1-2, with 7 bases identical to TRBD1. The germline gives CDR1 MRHNA, CDR2 SNTAGT. CDR3 length: 14 residues. The J segment lost 0 bases and the V segment lost 4 bases, leaving 2 bases of the junction unmatched. The CDR3 DNA reads TGTGCCAGCAGTGTCCAGGGGGCTAACTATGGCTACACCTTC. It specifies CASSVQGANYGYTF.

This clone was observed a few times. The chain combines TRBV2 with TRBJ2-7; 7 nucleotides line up with TRBD2. Looked up from germline, CDR1 is SNHLY and CDR2 is FYNNEI. V dropped 7 bases and J dropped 0; count of bases not matched to a gene: 3. This CDR3 comprises 13 residues. The CDR3 bases are TGTGCCAGCACCCGGGACTACTCCTACGAGCAGTACTTC. Its protein is CASTRDYSYEQYF. The variable domain in full, with the rest retrieved from reference TRBV2 and TRBJ2-7, is EPEVTQTPSHQVTQMGQEVILRCVPISNHLYFYWYRQILGQKVEFLVSFYNNEISEKSEIFDDQFSVERPDGSNFTLKIRSTKLEDSAMYFCASTRDYSYEQYFGPGTRLTVT.

This CDR3 is CASGPGGVETQYF. CDR3 in DNA: TGTGCCAGCGGGCCAGGGGGCGTCGAGACCCAGTACTTC. This chain links TRBV2 with TRBJ2-5, with 8 bases fitting TRBD1. Germline CDR1 reads SNHLY; CDR2 reads FYNNEI. V lost 8 bases, J lost 5 bases, and 7 bases stayed unmatched. The CDR3 is 13 amino acids.

The chain carries TRBV28 and TRBJ1-4; D is perhaps TRBD1 (6 bases). The germline CDR1 and CDR2 sequences are MDHEN and SYDVKM. Trimming removed 8 bases from V and 10 bases from J, with 17 bases in between. The CDR3 runs 13 residues. The CDR3 nucleotides are TGTGCCAGCCAAGGGGGGTTGGTTGGAAAACTGTTTTTT. It yields the protein CASQGGLVGKLFF.